This passage covers 23 T cell receptor beta chains from one sample sequenced in a study of blood T cell repertoires in COVID-19 (dated by TCRdb to about 2020). Library preparation used the immunoSEQ multiplex PCR assay. TCRdb retrieved this table from immuneACCESS and kept in-frame rearrangements only. Not all clones are present; in checked studies, unresolved V genes account for under half, and no reason is known for the remainder. The sample table shows about 120,000 clones, and 85% are seen once. The top ten clonotypes cover approximately 6.6% of the sample. The specimen sequenced was peripheral blood. Receptor source: a man older than 75 with active or convalescent COVID-19.

The chain links TRBV11-1 to TRBJ2-1, with D perhaps matching TRBD1 (6 bases). CDR3 length: 15 residues. Germline V lookup: CDR1 SGHAT, CDR2 FQDESV (reference sequence). Trimming shortened V by 6 bases and J by 5 bases, and 17 bases separated the two germline ends. The CDR3 bases are TGTGCCAGCAGACTCGGGACATGGAATAACAATGAGCAGTTCTTC. It encodes CASRLGTWNNNEQFF.

In this sample, this clone turned up a few times. The chain joins TRBV4-3 to TRBJ2-1; TRBD2 agrees at 9 bases. CDR1 is LGHNA and CDR2 is YSLEER in the germline V gene. The ends lost 6 bases at V and 6 bases at J; junction bases unmatched: 12. This CDR3 is 16 amino acids long. CDR3 coding DNA: TGCGCCAGCAGTCCCTCTCCTGGGACTAGCCTCAATGAGCAGTTCTTC. Residues: CASSPSPGTSLNEQFF.

The V gene is TRBV7-9, the J gene TRBJ2-3, with TRBD2 matching 11 bases. The CDR3 has 18 residues. Germline V gene lookup returns CDR1 SEHNR and CDR2 FQNEAQ (reference sequence). The V gene end was trimmed by 5 bases and the J gene end by 0 bases; junction bases not matched to a gene: 10. This CDR3 is CASSPGTSGSASTDTQYF. CDR3 DNA sequence: TGTGCCAGCAGCCCTGGGACTAGCGGTTCTGCTAGCACAGATACGCAGTATTTT.

V is TRBV21-1 and J is TRBJ1-5; TRBD1, the table's D call, was not compared with the DNA. TRBV21-1 is described as a pseudogene. The CDR3 is made up of 18 amino acids. The CDR3 DNA sequence: TGTGCCACCGCCGGGACAGGGGGACCTCGGGATAGCAATCAGCCCCAGCATTTT. It encodes CATAGTGGPRDSNQPQHF.

The rearrangement uses TRBV5-4 and TRBJ1-1; D not certain. This CDR3 has 14 residues. The germline V gene has CDR1 SGHNT and CDR2 YYREEE (reference sequence). Deletions cut 0 bases from V and 0 bases from J, with 6 bases between. The CDR3 reads CASSLGQMNTEAFF. The CDR3, as DNA: TGTGCCAGCAGCTTGGGTCAAATGAACACTGAAGCTTTCTTT.

The chain couples TRBV5-1 to TRBJ2-5, with a weak D call TRBD2 (6 bases). CDR1 is SGHRS and CDR2 is YFSETQ in the germline V gene. Trimming pared 4 bases from V and 5 bases from J, leaving 18 bases between. CDR3 size: 15 residues. The CDR3 loop is CASSLNSGVGETQYF. CDR3 DNA: TGCGCCAGCAGCCTAAATTCGGGGGTAGGCGAGACCCAGTACTTC.

The chain joins TRBV21-1 to TRBJ2-7; TRBD2, the D gene given by the table, was not confirmed from the DNA. TRBV21-1 corresponds to a pseudogene. The CDR3 extends over 15 amino acids. Here the CDR3 DNA reads TGTGCCAGCAGCAAAGGAGGCAGCGGGAGGTACGAGCAGTACTTC. Its translation: CASSKGGSGRYEQYF.

The V gene is TRBV5-1, the J gene TRBJ2-1; D is perhaps TRBD1 (6 bases). The germline V and J ends were trimmed by 0 bases and 6 bases, with 16 bases remaining between them. The CDR3 extends over 16 amino acids. Germline CDR1 reads SGHRS; CDR2 reads YFSETQ. The CDR3 spells CASSLGGPGPFNEQFF. CDR3 bases: TGCGCCAGCAGCTTGGGGGGGCCAGGACCTTTCAATGAGCAGTTCTTC.

This clone was observed a few times. The CDR3 DNA follows: TGCGCCAGCAGCTTGCTAAGCGGGAGAAGCGCCACAACGTACGAGCAGTACTTC. Protein sequence: CASSLLSGRSATTYEQYF. The rearrangement joins TRBV5-1 to TRBJ2-7; 8 bases map to TRBD2. The CDR3 runs 18 residues. CDR1 SGHRS and CDR2 YFSETQ come from the germline V gene. Unmatched junction bases numbered 16, after V lost 1 base and J lost 4 bases. The entire variable domain, with the rest obtained from reference TRBV5-1 and TRBJ2-7, is as follows: KAGVTQTPRYLIKTRGQQVTLSCSPISGHRSVSWYQQTPGQGLQFLFEYFSETQRNKGNFPGRFSGRQFSNSRSEMNVSTLELGDSALYLCASSLLSGRSATTYEQYFGPGTRLTVT.

This clone was recorded a few times. The genes are TRBV5-1 and TRBJ1-1; possible D gene TRBD1, 6 bases. The CDR3 has 13 residues. Germline V gene lookup returns CDR1 SGHRS and CDR2 YFSETQ. The ends were cut back, 1 base at V and 4 bases at J, with 8 bases in the middle. CDR3 sequence: CASSLRGGTEAFF. CDR3 coding DNA: TGCGCCAGCAGCTTGAGGGGGGGCACTGAAGCTTTCTTT.

The chain recombines TRBV27 with TRBJ2-2, with a weak D call TRBD2 (5 bases). The germline V and J ends were trimmed by 3 bases and 3 bases, with 11 bases remaining between them. This CDR3 has 15 residues. Germline CDR1 reads MNHEY; CDR2 reads SMNVEV (reference sequence). CDR3: CASSFFGRDTGELFF. The CDR3 bases are TGTGCCAGCAGTTTCTTTGGGAGAGACACCGGGGAGCTGTTTTTT.

V and J are TRBV7-9 and TRBJ2-7; 8 positions match TRBD1. The germline gives CDR1 SEHNR, CDR2 FQNEAQ (reference sequence). The ends lost 4 bases at V and 2 bases at J; junction bases unmatched: 7. The CDR3 sequence is 15 residues long. The DNA for the CDR3 is TGTGCCAGCAGCTACCCGACAGGGGTCACCTACGAGCAGTACTTC. Encoded protein: CASSYPTGVTYEQYF.

The chain couples TRBV3-1 (or the pseudogene TRBV3-2) to TRBJ2-1; 9 bases agree with TRBD1. The germline gives CDR1 LGHDT, CDR2 YNNKEL (reference sequence). The CDR3 is 19 residues long. V lost 6 bases and J lost 8; bases outside the gene matches: 23. The CDR3, as DNA: TGTGCCAGCAGTGAAGGGGTCCCGGGACAGGGTTTTATCTTCGATGAGCAGTTCTTC. This sequence encodes CASSEGVPGQGFIFDEQFF.

The chain couples TRBV4-1 to TRBJ2-1; 13 bases agree with TRBD2. V gave up 2 bases and J gave up 7 bases; unmatched junction bases: 8. CDR3 length: 17 amino acids. The germline gives CDR1 MGHRA, CDR2 YSYEKL. CDR3 bases: TGCGCCAGCAGCCAATTCATGACTAGCGGGAGGCAGAATGAGCAGTTCTTC. Residues: CASSQFMTSGRQNEQFF.

CDR3 sequence reads: CASKREAGEKLFF. The CDR3 bases are TGTGCCAGCAAACGGGAGGCGGGGGAAAAACTGTTTTTT. The chain joins TRBV6-5 to TRBJ1-4; D call uncertain. CDR1 and CDR2 (germline): MNHEY, SVGAGI. This CDR3 region has 13 residues. V shed 7 bases and J shed 8 bases, with 14 bases lying between them.

This clone was detected once. This chain links TRBV6-5 with TRBJ1-4; 7 bases match TRBD1. CDR1 and CDR2 (germline): MNHEY, SVGAGI. The CDR3 totals 15 residues. The junction had 9 bases not matched to a gene; V was cut back by 5 bases and J by 6 bases. CDR3 nucleotides: TGTGCCAGCAGTCTCCGGACAGGTCAGGATGAAAAACTGTTTTTT. As protein: CASSLRTGQDEKLFF.

The chain links TRBV5-4 to TRBJ2-2, with a weak D call TRBD2 (6 bases). There are 14 residues in the CDR3. The ends were cut back, 2 bases at V and 6 bases at J, with 11 bases in the middle. Germline CDR1 SGHNT, CDR2 YYREEE (reference sequence). In DNA, the CDR3 is TGTGCCAGCAGCTTTAGCAGGGAGGCCGGGGAGCTGTTTTTT. This gives the protein CASSFSREAGELFF.

The J gene is TRBJ2-3, the V gene TRBV7-9, with D perhaps TRBD2 (7 bases). The V and J ends lost 8 bases and 3 bases respectively, with 12 bases between them. Per germline, CDR1 SEHNR and CDR2 FQNEAQ (reference sequence). The length of the CDR3 is 13 residues. CDR3 protein: CASYRGATDTQYF. In DNA, the CDR3 is TGTGCCAGCTACCGGGGGGCGACAGATACGCAGTATTTT.

V usage is TRBV9 and J usage is TRBJ2-2; 9 positions agree with TRBD2. The length of the CDR3 is 15 residues. After removal of 4 bases from V and 5 bases from J, the junction contained 6 bases not matched to a gene. The germline gives CDR1 SGDLS, CDR2 YYNGEE. The CDR3 coding sequence is TGTGCCAGCAGCACCAGCGGGAGGAGTACCGGGGAGCTGTTTTTT. It specifies CASSTSGRSTGELFF.

The chain employs TRBV5-1 and TRBJ1-6; D is perhaps TRBD1 (5 bases). Germline lookup yields CDR1 SGHRS and CDR2 YFSETQ. CDR3 length: 13 residues. V was pared by 4 bases and J by 7 bases, with 9 bases between. The CDR3 nucleotides are TGCGCCAGCAGCCCGGACACGAATTCACCCCTCCACTTT. This sequence encodes CASSPDTNSPLHF.

The chain combines TRBV3-1 (or the pseudogene TRBV3-2) with TRBJ2-7; 8 bases map to TRBD1. CDR1 and CDR2 (germline): LGHDT, YNNKEL (reference sequence). The CDR3 spans 13 residues. After removal of 3 bases from V and 6 bases from J, the junction contained 4 bases not matched to a gene. CDR3 residues: CASSQIDRGEQYF. In nucleotides, the CDR3 is TGTGCCAGCAGCCAGATCGACAGGGGCGAGCAGTACTTC.

The chain joins TRBV2 to TRBJ1-5; tentative D call: TRBD1 (6 bases). V lost 7 bases and J lost 6, with 19 bases in between. CDR3 length: 15 amino acids. Germline loops: CDR1 SNHLY, CDR2 FYNNEI. CDR3 sequence (DNA): TGTGCCAGCATGGAGGGGGGGAAAGGTGTTCAGCCCCAGCATTTT. Protein product: CASMEGGKGVQPQHF.

The chain is built from TRBV28 and TRBJ1-2; 8 nucleotides match TRBD1. V shed 5 bases and J 13 bases; nucleotides not matched to a gene: 6. The CDR3 loop spans 11 amino acids. Germline V gene sequence: CDR1 MDHEN, CDR2 SYDVKM. The CDR3, as DNA: TGTGCCAGCAGTAACCGACAGGGGTTCACCTTC. This encodes CASSNRQGFTF.